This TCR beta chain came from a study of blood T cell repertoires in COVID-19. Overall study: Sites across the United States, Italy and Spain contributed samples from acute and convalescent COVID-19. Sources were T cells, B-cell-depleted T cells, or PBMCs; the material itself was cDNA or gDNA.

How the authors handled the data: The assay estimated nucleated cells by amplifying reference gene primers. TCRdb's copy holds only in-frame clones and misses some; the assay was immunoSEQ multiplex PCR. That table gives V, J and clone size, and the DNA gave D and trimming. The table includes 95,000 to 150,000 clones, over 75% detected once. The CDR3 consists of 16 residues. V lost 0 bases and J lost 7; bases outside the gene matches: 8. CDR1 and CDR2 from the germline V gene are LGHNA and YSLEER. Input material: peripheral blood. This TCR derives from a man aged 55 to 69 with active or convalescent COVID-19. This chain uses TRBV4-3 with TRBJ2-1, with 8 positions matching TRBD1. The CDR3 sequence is CASSQERTGGRNEQFF. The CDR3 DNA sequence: TGCGCCAGCAGCCAAGAAAGAACAGGGGGTAGGAATGAGCAGTTCTTC.